This T cell receptor beta chain originates from a study of CD8+ T cells in alopecia areata. It was cDNA, reverse transcribed from extracted RNA, that served as the sequencing template. Method: immunoSEQ multiplex PCR; TCRdb's copy keeps in-frame clones and lacks some. The sample carries some 120,000 clones, roughly 50% recorded once. Treatment in this sample: oral pan-JAK inhibitor, 5-10 mg twice daily. V lost 0 bases, J lost 3 bases, and 1 base stayed unmatched. CDR3 length equals 14 residues. CDR1 and CDR2 from the germline V gene are MNHEY and SMNVEV (reference sequence). The sequence derives from a human donor with alopecia areata. J is TRBJ1-2 and V is TRBV27, with 7 positions matching TRBD1. Sequenced here: CD8+ T cells sorted from blood, sampled at week 24, from a patient treated with tofacitinib. CDR3 sequence reads: CASSLSTGHYGYTF. The CDR3 region has the DNA TGTGCCAGCAGTTTATCGACAGGGCACTATGGCTACACCTTC.